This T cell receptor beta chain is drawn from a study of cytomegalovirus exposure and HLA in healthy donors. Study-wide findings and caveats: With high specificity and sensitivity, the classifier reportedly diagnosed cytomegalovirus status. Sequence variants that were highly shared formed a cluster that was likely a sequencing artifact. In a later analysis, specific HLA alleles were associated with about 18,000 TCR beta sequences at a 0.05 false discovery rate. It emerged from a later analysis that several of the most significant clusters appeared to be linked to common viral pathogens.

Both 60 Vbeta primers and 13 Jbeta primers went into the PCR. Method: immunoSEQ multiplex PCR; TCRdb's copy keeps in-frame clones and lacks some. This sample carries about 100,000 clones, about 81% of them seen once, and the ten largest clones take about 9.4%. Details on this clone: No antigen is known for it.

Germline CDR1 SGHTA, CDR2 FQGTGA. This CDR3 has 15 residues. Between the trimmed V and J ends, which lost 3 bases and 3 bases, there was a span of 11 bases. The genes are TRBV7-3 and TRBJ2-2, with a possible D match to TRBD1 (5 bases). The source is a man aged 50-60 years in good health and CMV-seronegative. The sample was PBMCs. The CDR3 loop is CASSLTPGYTGELFF. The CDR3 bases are TGTGCCAGCAGCTTGACTCCAGGGTACACCGGGGAGCTGTTTTTT.